These T cell receptor beta chains were read from a single sample in a study of blood T cell repertoires in COVID-19. TCRdb keeps only in-frame clones here, not all; method: immunoSEQ multiplex PCR. This table has over 100,000 clones, 70% to 85% appearing once. The sequencing sample was made of peripheral blood. These receptors were obtained from a woman older than 75 with active or convalescent COVID-19. CDR3s include the opening cysteine and the closing phenylalanine or tryptophan. The order of the fields is CDR3 DNA, CDR3 protein, clone size, J gene, D gene, V gene. A D gene is named only where the DNA matches it firmly. A clone size is listed for some rows: how often the clone was seen (once, few, many), or a class if it is expanded.

CDR3 DNA: TGTGCCATCACCCAGGGGGATAGGGAGACCCAGTACTTC
CDR3 protein: CAITQGDRETQYF
clone size: NA
J gene: TRBJ2-5
D gene: TRBD1
V gene: TRBV10-3

CDR3 DNA: TGTGCCAGCTCACCCTCTGACAGCACCTACGAGCAGTACTTC
CDR3 protein: CASSPSDSTYEQYF
clone size: NA
J gene: TRBJ2-7
D gene: NA
V gene: TRBV18

CDR3 DNA: TGTGCCAGCTCACCATTCGAGGGAGCCCACAATGAGCAGTTCTTC
CDR3 protein: CASSPFEGAHNEQFF
clone size: NA
J gene: TRBJ2-1
D gene: NA
V gene: TRBV18

CDR3 DNA: TGTGCCAGTAGCCTCTTGGAGGGAGGTGGGGCCAACGTCCTGACTTTC
CDR3 protein: CASSLLEGGGANVLTF
clone size: NA
J gene: TRBJ2-6
D gene: NA
V gene: TRBV19

CDR3 DNA: TGTGCCAGCAGCCAAGTCGGGAGTCCCTGGACCCAGTACTTC
CDR3 protein: CASSQVGSPWTQYF
clone size: many
J gene: TRBJ2-5
D gene: NA
V gene: TRBV3-1/TRBV3-2

CDR3 DNA: TGTGCCAGCAGCTCGTGGAACACTGAAGCTTTCTTT
CDR3 protein: CASSSWNTEAFF
clone size: NA
J gene: TRBJ1-1
D gene: NA
V gene: TRBV11-2

CDR3 DNA: TGTGCCAGCAGTTTAAGGTGGGAGGGCCACTACGAGCAGTACTTC
CDR3 protein: CASSLRWEGHYEQYF
clone size: NA
J gene: TRBJ2-7
D gene: TRBD2
V gene: TRBV27

CDR3 DNA: TGTGCCAGCAGGGCCGGGACAGGGTACAATGAGCAGTTCTTC
CDR3 protein: CASRAGTGYNEQFF
clone size: NA
J gene: TRBJ2-1
D gene: TRBD1
V gene: TRBV27

CDR3 DNA: TGTGCCAGCAGCCCTACCCGGACAGGGGGCGCCTACGAGCAGTACTTC
CDR3 protein: CASSPTRTGGAYEQYF
clone size: NA
J gene: TRBJ2-7
D gene: TRBD1
V gene: TRBV3-1/TRBV3-2

CDR3 DNA: TGTGCCAGTAGTATTTCCCACTTAACAGGGTTGAACACTGAAGCTTTCTTT
CDR3 protein: CASSISHLTGLNTEAFF
clone size: NA
J gene: TRBJ1-1
D gene: NA
V gene: TRBV19

CDR3 DNA: TGCGCCAGCAGCTTAAGAAGGGGTTCCTACGAGCAGTACTTC
CDR3 protein: CASSLRRGSYEQYF
clone size: NA
J gene: TRBJ2-7
D gene: NA
V gene: TRBV5-1

CDR3 DNA: TGTGCCATCAGTGAGTCGAGCGGGGCCTACGAGCAGTACTTC
CDR3 protein: CAISESSGAYEQYF
clone size: NA
J gene: TRBJ2-7
D gene: TRBD2
V gene: TRBV10-3

CDR3 DNA: TGTGCCAGCAGCTTGGGGCCGACAGGGTATCAGCCCCAGCATTTT
CDR3 protein: CASSLGPTGYQPQHF
clone size: NA
J gene: TRBJ1-5
D gene: TRBD1
V gene: TRBV5-6

CDR3 DNA: TGTGCCAGCAGCTTAACTCCGGCAGGGATCTACGAGCAGTACTTC
CDR3 protein: CASSLTPAGIYEQYF
clone size: NA
J gene: TRBJ2-7
D gene: NA
V gene: TRBV7-3

CDR3 DNA: TGTGCCAGCAGCCGTACGTCAGGGGCGAGACACTACGAGCAGTACTTC
CDR3 protein: CASSRTSGARHYEQYF
clone size: NA
J gene: TRBJ2-7
D gene: NA
V gene: TRBV9

CDR3 DNA: TGCGCCAGCAGTGAGAGTGGGAGACAAGAGACCCAGTACTTC
CDR3 protein: CASSESGRQETQYF
clone size: NA
J gene: TRBJ2-5
D gene: NA
V gene: TRBV10-1

CDR3 DNA: TGTGCCAGCAGCTTAACCCCTATGAGCGTCGATACGCAGTATTTT
CDR3 protein: CASSLTPMSVDTQYF
clone size: NA
J gene: TRBJ2-3
D gene: NA
V gene: TRBV7-3

CDR3 DNA: TGTGCCAGCACCCGGACTAGCGGGTTATCCTACAATGAGCAGTTCTTC
CDR3 protein: CASTRTSGLSYNEQFF
clone size: NA
J gene: TRBJ2-1
D gene: TRBD2
V gene: TRBV27